These 21 T cell receptor beta chains share one sample of origin, sequenced in a study of T-cell reconstitution after alpha-beta-depleted transplantation in children. Unique molecular identifiers tagged the TCRbeta library. TCRdb re-called the PCR reads with MiXCR, one entry per CDR3 protein. The data show about 580,000 distinct CDR3 sequences, with 20% to 25% seen just once and approximately 14% held by the top ten. The material was PBMCs, mostly from graft donor cells, obtained 360 days after TCRalphabeta/CD19-depleted stem cell transplant. These receptors all stem from a boy in the first two years of life who had a stem cell transplant for acute myeloid leukemia, so the T cells may come from the graft donor.

The rearrangement joins TRBV11-3 to TRBJ1-1; possibly TRBD1 for D (6 bases). Trimming took off 4 bases at V and 5 bases at J, with 8 bases between the two ends. The CDR3 consists of 12 residues. The germline V gene encodes CDR1 SGHNT and CDR2 YENEEA. Written as DNA, the CDR3 is TGTGCCAGCAGCTACAGGGTGACTGAAGCTTTCTTT. Amino acid sequence: CASSYRVTEAFF.

The CDR3 coding sequence is TGCAGTGCGTCTGGGGGGCCCCCGAACACCGGGGAGCTGTTTTTT. Its translation is CSASGGPPNTGELFF. The J gene is TRBJ2-2, the V gene TRBV20-1; D is possibly TRBD1 or TRBD2 (6 bases each). Germline-derived CDR1 and CDR2 are DFQATT and SNEGSKA (reference sequence). The CDR3 has 15 amino acids. Trimming took off 6 bases at V and 0 bases at J, with 14 bases between the two ends.

This clonotype appeared a few times. The chain uses TRBV6-1 and TRBJ1-2; TRBD1 is a possible D gene (5 bases). Germline CDR1 MNHNS, CDR2 SASEGT. With 7 bases removed from V and 4 bases from J, the gap between germline ends came to 16 bases. CDR3 length: 14 amino acids. As DNA, the CDR3 is TGTGCCAGCACTCAGAGCGGGGGAGGCTATGGCTACACCTTC. This translates into CASTQSGGGYGYTF.

J is TRBJ2-3 and V is TRBV5-1, with D possibly matching TRBD1 (6 bases). Between the trimmed V and J ends, which lost 4 bases and 1 base, there was a span of 16 bases. The CDR3 is 16 residues long. CDR1 and CDR2 from the germline V gene are SGHRS and YFSETQ. The CDR3 region is CASSPHRVGGTDTQYF. The CDR3 DNA reads TGCGCCAGCAGCCCTCACAGGGTTGGGGGCACAGATACGCAGTATTTT.

Notes on this clonotype: This could be a read error, since a much larger clone is one nucleotide away. Without the conserved terminal phenylalanine or tryptophan, this CDR3 likely stems from a read error. V and J are TRBV7-9 and TRBJ1-1, with 8 bases aligning to TRBD1. This CDR3 is 13 amino acids long. Looked up from germline, CDR1 is SEHNR and CDR2 is FQNEAQ (reference sequence). With V trimmed by 2 bases and J by 8 bases, 4 bases remained unmatched. The CDR3 loop reads CASSLKDRAEAFL. The DNA of the CDR3 is TGTGCCAGCAGCTTAAAGGACAGGGCAGAAGCTTTCCTT.

This clonotype was seen repeatedly, ten times or more. The CDR3 region is CSATHDKAYEQYV. CDR3 DNA: TGCAGTGCTACCCACGACAAGGCCTACGAGCAGTACGTC. The rearrangement joins TRBV20-1 to TRBJ2-7; D is undetermined. CDR1 is DFQATT and CDR2 is SNEGSKA in the germline V gene (reference sequence). V was pared by 4 bases and J by 2 bases, with 12 bases between. The CDR3 is 13 residues long.

Many counts were recorded for this clonotype. J is TRBJ2-3 and V is TRBV5-1, with D unclear. This CDR3 is 14 amino acids long. CDR1 SGHRS and CDR2 YFSETQ come from the germline V gene. V was shortened by 2 bases and J by 4 bases, with 11 bases between the two germline ends. CDR3 coding DNA: TGCGCCAGCAGCTTATTTTCAGCCCCAGATACGCAGTATTTT. Encoded protein: CASSLFSAPDTQYF.

This chain connects TRBV7-6 to TRBJ2-7, with D possibly being TRBD2 (7 bases). Germline V gene data show CDR1 as SGHVS and CDR2 as FNYEAQ. The length of the CDR3 is 13 residues. The V end was cut by 4 bases, the J end by 6 bases, with 13 bases between. CDR3 sequence (DNA): TGTGCCAGCAGCTGGGGGGGCGGCACCGAGCAGTACGTC. Its translation: CASSWGGGTEQYV.

This clonotype has a handful of counts. This CDR3 reads CASSEQDTQETQYF. DNA of the CDR3: TGTGCCAGCAGTGAGCAGGACACTCAAGAGACCCAGTACTTC. The V call is TRBV2, the J call TRBJ2-5, with D tentatively TRBD1 (5 bases). Between the trimmed V and J ends, which lost 3 bases and 2 bases, there was a span of 10 bases. The CDR3 length is 14 residues. Germline CDR1 SNHLY, CDR2 FYNNEI. Based on the CDR3 plus reference TRBV2 and TRBJ2-5, the full variable domain is EPEVTQTPSHQVTQMGQEVILRCVPISNHLYFYWYRQILGQKVEFLVSFYNNEISEKSEIFDDQFSVERPDGSNFTLKIRSTKLEDSAMYFCASSEQDTQETQYFGPGTRLLVL.

This clonotype was observed a handful of times. This chain links TRBV29-1 with TRBJ1-1, with D possibly being TRBD1 (6 bases). The CDR3 covers 14 residues. The V gene lost 5 bases and the J gene lost 2 bases, with 15 bases spanning the gap. Looked up from germline, CDR1 is SQVTM and CDR2 is ANQGSEA. The CDR3 loop reads CSVFSDRFNTEAFF. Written as DNA, the CDR3 is TGCAGCGTTTTTTCGGACAGATTCAACACTGAAGCTTTCTTT.

The rearrangement joins TRBV27 to TRBJ1-3; the D is unclear. V lost 5 bases, J lost 4 bases, and 12 bases lay in between. Germline V gene lookup returns CDR1 MNHEY and CDR2 SMNVEV (reference sequence). The CDR3 sequence is 14 residues long. The CDR3 region has the DNA TGTGCCAGCAGTATGTCCGCGGGGGGAAACACCATATATTTT. Protein sequence: CASSMSAGGNTIYF.

This clonotype was observed at least ten times. This sequence joins TRBV6-1 and TRBJ1-1, with TRBD1 identical over 7 bases. The CDR3 consists of 16 residues. The V and J ends lost 6 bases and 3 bases, in that order; junction bases with no gene match: 13. CDR1 MNHNS and CDR2 SASEGT come from the germline V gene. Written as DNA, the CDR3 is TGTGCCAGCAGCGATCAAGGCGGACAGGCGTACACTGAAGCTTTCTTT. Its protein product is CASSDQGGQAYTEAFF.

This clonotype was seen at least ten times. This chain connects TRBV2 to TRBJ1-2, with a possible D match to TRBD1 (5 bases). CDR1 and CDR2 from the germline V gene are SNHLY and FYNNEI. V lost 3 bases and J lost 8, with 16 bases in between. This CDR3 is built from 14 residues. The CDR3 region is CASSDRVDIGGYTF. The CDR3 DNA follows: TGTGCCAGCAGTGATCGAGTGGACATAGGGGGCTACACCTTC.

The rearrangement joins TRBV21-1 to TRBJ2-7; TRBD2 is the table's D call and was not checked against the DNA. TRBV21-1 is labeled a pseudogene. The CDR3 extends over 14 amino acids. This chain's CDR3 is CASSTGSGSYEQYF. In DNA form, the CDR3 reads TGTGCCAGCAGCACGGGTAGCGGGTCCTACGAGCAGTACTTC.

This clonotype showed up just a few times. The chain recombines TRBV14 with TRBJ2-7; D gene unclear. CDR1 is SGHDN, CDR2 FVKESK, per germline. The CDR3 contains 16 residues. V was pared by 0 bases and J by 2 bases, with 14 bases between. The CDR3 DNA sequence: TGTGCCAGCAGCCAAGAGCTGAGTGGCCGAGCCTACGAGCAGTACTTC. It specifies CASSQELSGRAYEQYF.

This clonotype has only a few counts. This chain links TRBV6-5 with TRBJ1-2; D unclear. V shed 0 bases and J shed 8 bases, with 16 bases lying between them. CDR3 length equals 15 residues. CDR1 is MNHEY, CDR2 SVGAGI, per germline. The chain's CDR3 is CASSYSNNQAGGYTF. The CDR3 bases are TGTGCCAGCAGTTACTCGAATAATCAAGCGGGGGGCTACACCTTC.

This clonotype has just a few counts. The chain employs TRBV6-1 and TRBJ1-5, with a possible D match to TRBD1 (5 bases). The CDR3 sequence is 16 residues long. Trimming left V 2 bases short and J 1 base short, with 12 bases between. From germline, CDR1 is MNHNS and CDR2 SASEGT. The CDR3: CASSENRGTSNQPQHF. The CDR3 DNA sequence: TGTGCCAGCAGTGAAAACCGGGGGACGAGCAATCAGCCCCAGCATTTT.

The chain employs TRBV12-3 or TRBV12-4 and TRBJ1-5, with D unresolved. Trimming left V 1 base short and J 3 bases short, with 16 bases between. The CDR3 sequence is 17 residues long. The CDR3, as DNA: TGTGCCAGCAGTTTAGGGGGAGGAAGCCATCACAATCAGCCCCAGCATTTT. This sequence encodes CASSLGGGSHHNQPQHF.

The chain carries TRBV11-2 and TRBJ2-7; 9 bases are shared with TRBD1. CDR1 SGHAT and CDR2 FQNNGV come from the germline V gene. The CDR3 loop spans 16 amino acids. CDR3 bases: TGTGCCATCAGCTTAGCTTGGGACAGGGTTGTCTACGAGCAGTACGTC. Translation gives CAISLAWDRVVYEQYV.

The V call is TRBV29-1, the J call TRBJ1-1; perhaps TRBD1 as D (5 bases). CDR3 length: 12 amino acids. The ends were cut back, 6 bases at V and 1 base at J, with 9 bases in the middle. The germline CDR1 and CDR2 sequences are SQVTM and ANQGSEA. DNA for the CDR3: TGCAGCGTCGCCGGACAGAACACTGAAGCTTTCTTT. The encoded protein is CSVAGQNTEAFF.

On this clonotype itself: This sequence may be a read error, since a much larger clone differs from it by one base. V usage is TRBV3-1 and J usage is TRBJ2-7; D may be TRBD1 or TRBD2 (5 bases each). The CDR3 has 14 amino acids. The V gene's germline CDR1 is LGHDT and CDR2 YNNKEL (reference sequence). This CDR3 reads CASSQGYLLGERYV. The CDR3 DNA reads as TGTGCCAGCAGCCAAGGTTACCTACTGGGGGAGCGGTACGTC.